The clone carrying this TCR beta chain was recorded a few times. This sample is part of a study of T cells after yellow fever vaccination. Each CDR3 protein is one row after TCRdb ran MiXCR on the 5' RACE reads. The data hold around 300,000 distinct CDR3 sequences, with over 3.5% observed a single time. Germline assignment: CDR1 MNHEY and CDR2 SVGEGT. The CDR3 consists of 15 residues. V lost 7 bases, J lost 12 bases, and 13 bases stayed unmatched. The TCR comes from a man aged 18 to 35 who received the YFV17D yellow fever vaccine. This chain uses TRBV6-2 or TRBV6-3 with TRBJ2-1; the match to TRBD2 covers 12 bases. This material consisted of PBMCs, taken 5 days after the yellow fever booster vaccination. CDR3 DNA: TGTGCCAGCAAAGACACGACTAGCGGGGGCTCCCGGCAGTTCTTC. As protein: CASKDTTSGGSRQFF.